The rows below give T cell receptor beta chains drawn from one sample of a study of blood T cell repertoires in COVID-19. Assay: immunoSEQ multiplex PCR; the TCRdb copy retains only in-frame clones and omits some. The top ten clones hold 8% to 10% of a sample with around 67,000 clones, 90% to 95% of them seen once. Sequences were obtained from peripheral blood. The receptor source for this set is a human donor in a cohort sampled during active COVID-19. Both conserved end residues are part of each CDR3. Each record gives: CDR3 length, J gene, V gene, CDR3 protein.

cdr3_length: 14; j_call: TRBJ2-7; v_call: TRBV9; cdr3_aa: CASSVGDRGYEQYF
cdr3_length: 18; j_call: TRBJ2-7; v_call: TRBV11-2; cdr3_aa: CASSPIKGGGTGSYEQYF
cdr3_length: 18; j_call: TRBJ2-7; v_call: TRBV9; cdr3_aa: CASSVESGSWDSVYEQYF
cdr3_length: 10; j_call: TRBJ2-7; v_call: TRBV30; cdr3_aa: CAWSHYEQYF
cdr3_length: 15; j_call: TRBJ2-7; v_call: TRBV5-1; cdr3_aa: CASSFSSGGEYEQYF
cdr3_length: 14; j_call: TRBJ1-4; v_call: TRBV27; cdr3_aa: CASSRETSNEKLFF
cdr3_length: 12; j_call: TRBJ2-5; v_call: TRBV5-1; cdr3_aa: CASSLDGETQYF
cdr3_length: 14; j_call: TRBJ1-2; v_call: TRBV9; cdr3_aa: CASSVEGGNYGYTF
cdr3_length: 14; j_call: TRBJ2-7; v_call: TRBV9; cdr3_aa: CASSPGTGAYEQYF
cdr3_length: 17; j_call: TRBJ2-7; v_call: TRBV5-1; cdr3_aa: CASSPGTTSPGPGEQYF
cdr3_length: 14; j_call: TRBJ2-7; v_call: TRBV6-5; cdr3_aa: CASSSGDSSYEQYF
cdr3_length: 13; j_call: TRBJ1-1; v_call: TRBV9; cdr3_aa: CASSAPGGHEAFF